One sample yielded the 3 T cell receptor beta chains listed below, sequenced in a study of cytotoxic CD8 clonotypes in ibrutinib-treated CLL. Assay used: immunoSEQ multiplex PCR; TCRdb lists only in-frame clones, some missing. The data contain about 160,000 clones, 88% of them singletons. The sample was PBMCs, taken at disease progression, from a patient treated with ibrutinib. These receptors came from a human donor with chronic lymphocytic leukemia.

V is TRBV4-2 and J is TRBJ2-2; maybe TRBD1 (5 bases). In germline, CDR1 is LGHNA, CDR2 YNFKEQ. This CDR3 is built from 15 residues. The germline V and J ends were trimmed by 4 bases and 1 base, with 10 bases remaining between them. The CDR3 is CASSPKDRNTGELFF. The CDR3 DNA is TGTGCCAGCAGCCCCAAAGACAGGAACACCGGGGAGCTGTTTTTT.

The rearrangement joins TRBV6-5 to TRBJ2-2, with TRBD1 matching over 9 bases. The V and J ends lost 6 bases and 2 bases, in that order; junction bases with no gene match: 4. The germline V gene has CDR1 MNHEY and CDR2 SVGAGI. The CDR3 has 15 amino acids. In DNA form, the CDR3 reads TGTGCCAGCAGGGAGGGACAGGGTAACACCGGGGAGCTGTTTTTT. Translating gives CASREGQGNTGELFF.

V is TRBV6-6 and J is TRBJ1-4, with 9 nucleotides matching TRBD1. Germline V gives CDR1 MNHNY, CDR2 SVGAGI (reference sequence). CDR3 length equals 14 residues. Unmatched junction bases numbered 4, after V lost 7 bases and J lost 4 bases. In DNA form, the CDR3 reads TGTGCCAGCACCGACAGGGGGATTAATGAAAAACTGTTTTTT. This codes for CASTDRGINEKLFF.